Following are 14 T cell receptor beta chains from one sample sequenced in a study of vaccination and CD4 T cells after COVID-19. Once obtained from cultured CD4+ T cells, the DNA was sequenced using the Oncomine TCR Beta short-read assay. TCRdb re-analysed the PCR reads in MiXCR, keeping a single row per CDR3 protein. The repertoire includes approximately 12,000 distinct CDR3 sequences, about 57% of them detected once, and around 8.7% sits in the top ten. No cognate antigen is known for these TCRs. The treatment here: roughly 10-day PBMC culture with coronavirus spike peptide pools or control peptides (ViraFEST assay). The sequencing input was CD4+ T cells from blood, cultured in vitro. Receptors were obtained from a human donor who had recovered from COVID-19.

This clonotype was counted only a few times. The gene calls are TRBV6-1 and TRBJ2-3; D tentatively reads TRBD1 or TRBD2 (5 bases each). V lost 5 bases and J lost 3, with 18 bases in between. The germline V gene has CDR1 MNHNS and CDR2 SASEGT. There are 16 residues in the CDR3. CDR3 nucleotide sequence: TGTGCCAGCAGTAGGGACCAGGGAACCCTGACAGATACGCAGTATTTT. This encodes CASSRDQGTLTDTQYF.

This chain uses TRBV7-9 with TRBJ2-7; 14 bases align to TRBD2. The CDR3 totals 18 residues. With V trimmed by 5 bases and J by 3 bases, 12 bases remained unmatched. CDR1 is SEHNR, CDR2 FQNEAQ, per germline (reference sequence). In DNA, the CDR3 is TGTGCCAGCAGCCCGATGACTAGCGGGAGGGCCTTGGGCTACGAGCAGTACTTC. As protein: CASSPMTSGRALGYEQYF.

The rearrangement joins TRBV5-1 to TRBJ2-7, with 7 nucleotides matching TRBD1. In germline, CDR1 is SGHRS, CDR2 YFSETQ. The CDR3 loop spans 15 amino acids. J was trimmed by 2 bases and V by 3 bases; bases with no gene match: 8. CDR3 coding DNA: TGCGCCAGCAGCTCTGGTGGGACAGCTGCCTACGAGCAGTACTTC. Its translation: CASSSGGTAAYEQYF.

The chain combines TRBV15 with TRBJ1-6, with D unclear. This CDR3 is built from 14 residues. Germline V gene sequence: CDR1 LNHNV, CDR2 YYDKDF (reference sequence). V was shortened by 3 bases and J by 5 bases, with 8 bases between the two germline ends. CDR3 region: CATSRRGHNSPLHF. The CDR3 DNA sequence: TGTGCCACCAGCAGGAGAGGCCATAATTCACCCCTCCACTTT. Looking up the rest from reference TRBV15 and TRBJ1-6 gives the full variable domain: DAMVIQNPRYQVTQFGKPVTLSCSQTLNHNVMYWYQQKSSQAPKLLFHYYDKDFNNEADTPDNFQSRRPNTSFCFLDIRSPGLGDTAMYLCATSRRGHNSPLHFGNGTRLTVT.

The rearrangement uses TRBV6-2 or TRBV6-3 and TRBJ1-5; TRBD1 agrees at 10 bases. Per germline, CDR1 MNHEY and CDR2 SVGEGT. J gave up 5 bases and V 8 bases, and 6 bases lay outside the gene matches. This CDR3 region has 14 residues. The chain's CDR3 is CASRPGTGDQPQHF. For the CDR3, the DNA is TGTGCCAGCCGCCCAGGGACAGGGGATCAGCCCCAGCATTTT.

The gene calls are TRBV19 and TRBJ1-5, with D perhaps TRBD1 (5 bases). V dropped 6 bases and J dropped 7 bases, with 19 bases sitting between them. Germline CDR1 and CDR2: LNHDA and SQIVND (reference sequence). This CDR3 region has 15 residues. DNA for the CDR3: TGTGCCAGTAGGCCCCCCGATGGGACCGGACAGCCCCAGCATTTT. It yields the protein CASRPPDGTGQPQHF.

A single count supports this clonotype. This chain connects TRBV7-3 to TRBJ1-2; no definite D call. V was trimmed by 3 bases and J by 2 bases, leaving 7 bases between them. CDR1 is SGHTA and CDR2 is FQGTGA in the germline V gene. This CDR3 has 13 amino acids. The CDR3 DNA reads as TGTGCCAGCAGCTTGGACGGCAACTATGGCTACACCTTC. Amino acid sequence: CASSLDGNYGYTF.

This clonotype was seen a few times. The chain uses TRBV21-1 and TRBJ1-5; whether TRBD1, the table's D call, matches the DNA was not checked. TRBV21-1 is given as a pseudogene. The CDR3 totals 20 residues. The CDR3 bases are TGTGCCAGCAGCAAAAGAGGTCATTGCAGGGCTGTGGGGAACAATCAGCCCCAGCATTTT. It translates to CASSKRGHCRAVGNNQPQHF.

The rearrangement joins TRBV2 to TRBJ2-5; TRBD1 might be the D (6 bases). V lost 5 bases and J lost 4, with 17 bases in between. Looked up from germline, CDR1 is SNHLY and CDR2 is FYNNEI. The CDR3 contains 15 residues. CDR3 in DNA: TGTGCCAGCAGTTTACAGGGTTGGGCTTCAGAGACCCAGTACTTC. The encoded protein is CASSLQGWASETQYF. The full variable domain, rest sourced from reference TRBV2 and TRBJ2-5, is EPEVTQTPSHQVTQMGQEVILRCVPISNHLYFYWYRQILGQKVEFLVSFYNNEISEKSEIFDDQFSVERPDGSNFTLKIRSTKLEDSAMYFCASSLQGWASETQYFGPGTRLLVL.

This clonotype turned up a few times. V is TRBV15 and J is TRBJ1-5, with unresolved D. The V and J ends lost 8 bases and 4 bases respectively, with 9 bases between them. CDR1 LNHNV and CDR2 YYDKDF come from the germline V gene (reference sequence). This CDR3 is 12 amino acids long. CDR3 residues: CATGMGNQPQHF. The CDR3 region has the DNA TGTGCCACCGGCATGGGGAATCAGCCCCAGCATTTT.

The chain has TRBV15 and TRBJ1-3; no clear D. Germline V lookup: CDR1 LNHNV, CDR2 YYDKDF (reference sequence). The length of the CDR3 is 16 residues. Trimming left V 0 bases short and J 1 base short, with 10 bases between. The DNA for the CDR3 is TGTGCCACCAGCAGAGATCTCGGAAAGTCTGGAAACACCATATATTTT. Translating gives CATSRDLGKSGNTIYF. Variable domain in full (rest from reference TRBV15 and TRBJ1-3): DAMVIQNPRYQVTQFGKPVTLSCSQTLNHNVMYWYQQKSSQAPKLLFHYYDKDFNNEADTPDNFQSRRPNTSFCFLDIRSPGLGDTAMYLCATSRDLGKSGNTIYFGEGSWLTVV.

The rearrangement uses TRBV28 and TRBJ2-7; a weak D match, TRBD2 (6 bases). Trimming shortened V by 2 bases and J by 6 bases, and 11 bases separated the two germline ends. Per germline, CDR1 MDHEN and CDR2 SYDVKM. This CDR3 has 13 residues. This CDR3 reads CASSLAGLFEQYF. CDR3 bases: TGTGCCAGCAGTTTAGCGGGGCTCTTCGAGCAGTACTTC.

This clonotype was counted between two and nine times. The chain is built from TRBV6-5 and TRBJ1-2; D gene unclear. Germline V gives CDR1 MNHEY, CDR2 SVGAGI. The CDR3 is 12 amino acids. Trimming removed 2 bases at V and 4 bases at J, with 5 bases between. CDR3 sequence reads: CASSYNRYGYTF. DNA for the CDR3: TGTGCCAGCAGTTACAACCGCTATGGCTACACCTTC.

This clonotype qualifies as medium-sized (0.01 to 0.1%). The CDR3 nucleotides read TGTGCCAGTAGTATTATAGAGAGGAACACTGAAGCTTTCTTT. Translation: CASSIIERNTEAFF. This chain joins TRBV19 and TRBJ1-1; D gene uncertain. The CDR3 totals 14 residues. The V end was cut by 3 bases, the J end by 1 base, with 9 bases between. Per the germline V gene, CDR1 is LNHDA and CDR2 is SQIVND (reference sequence).